These 18 T cell receptor beta chains share one sample of origin, sequenced in a study of T cell repertoires in cytomegalovirus infection. TCRdb used MiXCR to reprocess the reads, holding one entry per CDR3 protein. Among about 900,000 distinct CDR3 sequences listed, less than 35% were seen once. These receptors lack a known antigen. The material was cultured CD8+ T cells from PBMCs, obtained from culture after CMV antigen stimulation. The receptors shown here come from a human donor in good health (CMV status not recorded). Some clones in this sample may be carry-over from other donors' samples.

Worth noting for this clonotype: A much more abundant neighbour one base away suggests this may be a read error. The chain uses TRBV7-2 and TRBJ2-1; D could derive from TRBD1 or TRBD2 (5 bases each). From germline, CDR1 is SGHTA and CDR2 FQGNSA. This CDR3 contains 14 residues. The chain's CDR3 is CANSPDPGSSEQFF. The CDR3 DNA is TGTGCCAACAGCCCGGACCCAGGGAGCTCTGAGCAGTTCTTC.

The chain has TRBV12-3 or TRBV12-4 and TRBJ2-2, with TRBD1 matching over 8 bases. This CDR3 spans 23 amino acids. Unmatched junction bases numbered 30, after V lost 3 bases and J lost 6 bases. The CDR3 nucleotides read TGTGCCAGCAGTTTTTTGCTGGGGGACCGAGCGGGTCCGGGACAGGAGATCGCCGGGGAGCTGTTTTTT. This sequence encodes CASSFLLGDRAGPGQEIAGELFF.

The chain recombines TRBV27 with TRBJ2-1, with D unclear. Germline assignment: CDR1 MNHEY and CDR2 SMNVEV (reference sequence). The CDR3 is made up of 15 amino acids. V was trimmed by 6 bases and J by 5 bases, leaving 17 bases between them. CDR3: CASSPIGPMNNEQFF. The CDR3 region has the DNA TGTGCCAGCAGCCCAATAGGTCCCATGAACAATGAGCAGTTCTTC.

V gene TRBV4-1 combines with J gene TRBJ2-2; TRBD1 matches 9 bases. In germline, CDR1 is MGHRA, CDR2 YSYEKL. The CDR3 length is 16 residues. J was trimmed by 8 bases and V by 3 bases; bases with no gene match: 10. The CDR3 coding sequence is TGCGCCAGCAGCCACCCACAGGGGGCGATTCGAGGGGAGCTGTTTTTT. This encodes CASSHPQGAIRGELFF.

The chain is built from TRBV5-5 and TRBJ2-3, with D maybe TRBD2 (5 bases). There are 14 residues in the CDR3. Germline CDR1 and CDR2: SGHKS and YYEKEE (reference sequence). Trimming cost V 3 bases and J 3 bases, with 11 bases left between them. CDR3 nucleotide sequence: TGTGCCAGCAGCTGGGGAGAGGGTACAGATACGCAGTATTTT. It codes for CASSWGEGTDTQYF.

The chain combines TRBV29-1 with TRBJ2-5; D perhaps matches TRBD2 (5 bases). The V end lost 8 bases, the J end lost 0 bases, and 13 bases lay between the germline ends. The germline gives CDR1 SQVTM, CDR2 ANQGSEA. This CDR3 contains 13 residues. The CDR3 loop is CSIMVGNQETQYF. The DNA for the CDR3 is TGCAGCATAATGGTCGGGAACCAAGAGACCCAGTACTTC.

This clonotype occurred many times. The chain employs TRBV7-9 and TRBJ1-2, with D hard to call. Trimming cost V 5 bases and J 4 bases, with 17 bases left between them. The germline V gene has CDR1 SEHNR and CDR2 FQNEAQ (reference sequence). This CDR3 region has 15 residues. CDR3 residues: CASSPWGGKGYGYTF. In DNA form, the CDR3 reads TGTGCCAGCAGCCCCTGGGGAGGGAAGGGCTATGGCTACACCTTC.

CDR3 protein: CSVRAQGGYGYTF. CDR3 bases: TGCAGCGTGAGGGCGCAGGGAGGATATGGCTACACCTTC. This chain joins TRBV29-1 and TRBJ1-2; possibly TRBD1 for D (5 bases). Trimming shortened V by 6 bases and J by 5 bases, and 16 bases separated the two germline ends. The length of the CDR3 is 13 residues. CDR1 SQVTM and CDR2 ANQGSEA come from the germline V gene.

In its sample, this clonotype was seen a few times. The chain carries TRBV5-5 and TRBJ2-6; TRBD1 aligns across 9 bases. There are 18 residues in the CDR3. The V gene's germline CDR1 is SGHKS and CDR2 YYEKEE (reference sequence). V gave up 0 bases and J gave up 3 bases; unmatched junction bases: 7. CDR3 sequence: CASSLVVGTGIGANVLTF. The DNA for the CDR3 is TGTGCCAGCAGCTTGGTTGTCGGGACAGGGATTGGGGCCAACGTCCTGACTTTC.

The genes are TRBV4-1 and TRBJ1-5; D is perhaps TRBD1 (5 bases). This CDR3 region has 15 residues. Germline loops: CDR1 MGHRA, CDR2 YSYEKL. The V end lost 0 bases, the J end lost 3 bases, and 9 bases lay between the germline ends. CDR3 nucleotide sequence: TGCGCCAGCAGCCAAGATCGGGGGGACAATCAGCCCCAGCATTTT. Amino acid sequence: CASSQDRGDNQPQHF.

The rearrangement joins TRBV7-2 to TRBJ1-2, with D unclear. V gave up 2 bases and J gave up 7 bases, with 17 bases separating them. CDR3 length: 15 residues. The germline CDR1 and CDR2 sequences are SGHTA and FQGNSA. The CDR3: CASSLIQKEFLGYTF. The DNA for the CDR3 is TGTGCCAGCAGCTTAATTCAGAAGGAATTCCTTGGCTACACCTTC.

The chain carries TRBV7-3 and TRBJ1-1, with a possible D match to TRBD1 (6 bases). V gave up 4 bases and J gave up 5 bases, with 20 bases separating them. Germline lookup yields CDR1 SGHTA and CDR2 FQGTGA. The CDR3 runs to 16 residues. Written as DNA, the CDR3 is TGTGCCAGCAGCTCCCAATTTGAGGGGGGGGTAACTGAAGCTTTCTTT. Its translation is CASSSQFEGGVTEAFF. Filled out from reference TRBV7-3 and TRBJ1-1, the complete variable domain reads GAGVSQTPSNKVTEKGKYVELRCDPISGHTALYWYRQSLGQGPEFLIYFQGTGAADDSGLPNDRFFAVRPEGSVSTLKIQRTERGDSAVYLCASSSQFEGGVTEAFFGQGTRLTVV.

This clonotype was observed at least ten times. In DNA form, the CDR3 reads TGTGCCAGCAGCCCCACAGGGTTCGAGCAGTACTTC. This translates into CASSPTGFEQYF. The chain uses TRBV7-8 and TRBJ2-7, with TRBD1 as a possible D gene (6 bases). V was clipped by 5 bases and J by 6 bases, with 11 bases between them. The CDR3 is made up of 12 amino acids. The V gene's germline CDR1 is SGHVS and CDR2 FQNEAQ.

The genes are TRBV4-3 and TRBJ2-5; D is ambiguous. Germline CDR1 LGHNA, CDR2 YSLEER. V dropped 0 bases and J dropped 8 bases, with 10 bases sitting between them. The CDR3 spans 13 residues. The CDR3 is CASSQDLGATQYF. The CDR3, as DNA: TGCGCCAGCAGCCAAGATCTTGGAGCCACCCAGTACTTC.

This clonotype was observed a handful of times. CDR3: CASSVQGQGGATQYF. CDR3 coding DNA: TGTGCCAGCAGCGTGCAAGGACAGGGGGGGGCTACGCAGTATTTT. The genes are TRBV9 and TRBJ2-3; 10 nucleotides agree with TRBD1. The J segment lost 8 bases and the V segment lost 2 bases, leaving 8 bases of the junction unmatched. The CDR3 has 15 amino acids. CDR1 is SGDLS, CDR2 YYNGEE, per germline.

This clonotype was seen repeatedly, ten times or more. The genes are TRBV7-6 and TRBJ2-4, with D hard to call. This CDR3 has 15 residues. V lost 4 bases and J lost 2, with 12 bases in between. Germline values: CDR1 SGHVS, CDR2 FNYEAQ. This chain's CDR3 is CASSSFAGPKNIQYF. The CDR3 DNA follows: TGTGCCAGCAGCTCCTTCGCTGGGCCCAAAAACATTCAGTACTTC.

As DNA, the CDR3 is TGTGCCAGCAGCCCCACGGCCAGGGTTAATGAAAAACTGTTTTTT. Translation gives CASSPTARVNEKLFF. The rearrangement joins TRBV7-9 to TRBJ1-4; D might be TRBD1 (5 bases). This CDR3 comprises 15 residues. Trimming took 5 bases from V and 4 from J, leaving 14 bases between them. Germline lookup yields CDR1 SEHNR and CDR2 FQNEAQ (reference sequence).

This clonotype came up a few times. This rearrangement joins TRBV6-1 to TRBJ2-1; D unresolved. The V end lost 3 bases, the J end lost 7 bases, and 13 bases lay between the germline ends. The CDR3 length is 14 residues. In germline, CDR1 is MNHNS, CDR2 SASEGT. CDR3 coding DNA: TGTGCCAGCAGTGACCTCCGGACCGGGAATGAGCAGTTCTTC. It translates to CASSDLRTGNEQFF.